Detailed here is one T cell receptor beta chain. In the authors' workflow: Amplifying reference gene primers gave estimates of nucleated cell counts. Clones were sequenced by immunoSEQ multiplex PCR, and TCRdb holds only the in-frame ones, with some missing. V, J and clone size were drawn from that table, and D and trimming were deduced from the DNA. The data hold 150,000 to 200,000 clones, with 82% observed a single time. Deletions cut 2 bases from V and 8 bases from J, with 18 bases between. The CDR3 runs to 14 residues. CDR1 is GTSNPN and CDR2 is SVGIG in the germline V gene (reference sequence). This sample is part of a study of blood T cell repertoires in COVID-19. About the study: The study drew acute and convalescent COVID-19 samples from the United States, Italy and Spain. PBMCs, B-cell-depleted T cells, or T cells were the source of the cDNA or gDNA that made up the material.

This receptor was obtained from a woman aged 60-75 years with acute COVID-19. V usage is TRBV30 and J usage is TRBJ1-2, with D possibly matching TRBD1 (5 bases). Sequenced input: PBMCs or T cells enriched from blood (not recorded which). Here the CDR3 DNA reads TGTGCCTGGAGTTTCTTCGACAGTGCGAGAGGCTACACCTTC. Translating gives CAWSFFDSARGYTF.